A single sample gave rise to the 22 T cell receptor beta chains below, sequenced in a study of T-cell memory formation after mild COVID-19. Each CDR3 protein is one row after TCRdb ran MiXCR on the 5' RACE reads. Of 540,000 or so distinct CDR3 sequences in the sample, roughly 20% were seen once. Source material: PBMCs or a T cell subset sorted from them (not recorded which). All receptors come from an adult woman who had mild COVID-19 (a few samples of this study predate the infection). Cell type and time point are not known.

The rearrangement joins TRBV6-5 to TRBJ2-7; TRBD2 agrees at 10 bases. The J segment lost 3 bases and the V segment lost 6 bases, leaving 14 bases of the junction unmatched. Per the germline V gene, CDR1 is MNHEY and CDR2 is SVGAGI. The CDR3 extends over 17 amino acids. CDR3 protein: CASRAAGSGGTLYEQYF. CDR3 nucleotide sequence: TGTGCCAGCAGAGCGGCGGGTAGCGGGGGGACCCTCTACGAGCAGTACTTC.

This clonotype was seen more than once but under ten times. The chain is built from TRBV3-1 and TRBJ1-1; D is uncertain. The ends were cut back, 1 base at V and 0 bases at J, with 12 bases in the middle. Germline CDR1 reads LGHDT; CDR2 reads YNNKEL (reference sequence). The CDR3 loop spans 16 amino acids. CDR3 bases: TGTGCCAGCAGCCAAGCAACGGGCAACATGAACACTGAAGCTTTCTTT. This codes for CASSQATGNMNTEAFF.

This clonotype showed up just a few times. The gene calls are TRBV30 and TRBJ2-4, with D possibly matching TRBD1 (6 bases). The ends were cut back, 4 bases at V and 0 bases at J, with 7 bases in the middle. The CDR3 length is 13 residues. The germline CDR1 and CDR2 sequences are GTSNPN and SVGIG (reference sequence). The CDR3 region has the DNA TGTGCCTGGAACAGGGAAGCCAAAAACATTCAGTACTTC. It specifies CAWNREAKNIQYF.

The rearrangement links TRBV20-1 to TRBJ2-7; TRBD2 might be the D (5 bases). Germline V gene lookup returns CDR1 DFQATT and CDR2 SNEGSKA (reference sequence). This CDR3 spans 15 amino acids. The V end was cut by 2 bases, the J end by 2 bases, with 16 bases between. Here the CDR3 reads CSARSRGRAPYEQYF. The CDR3 coding sequence is TGCAGTGCTAGAAGTCGAGGGCGGGCCCCCTACGAGCAGTACTTC.

V usage is TRBV27 and J usage is TRBJ1-1, with D possibly TRBD1 on 5 matching bases. Germline assignment: CDR1 MNHEY and CDR2 SMNVEV (reference sequence). V gave up 3 bases and J gave up 12 bases, with 17 bases separating them. This CDR3 has 13 residues. The CDR3 loop is CASSFGFGGGPFF. Here the CDR3 DNA reads TGTGCCAGCAGTTTTGGATTTGGGGGTGGACCTTTCTTT.

This clonotype was observed a few times. The V gene is TRBV20-1, the J gene TRBJ2-3; 11 bases map to TRBD2. CDR3 length: 16 amino acids. V lost 3 bases and J lost 1; bases outside the gene matches: 6. Per germline, CDR1 DFQATT and CDR2 SNEGSKA (reference sequence). CDR3 nucleotides: TGCAGTGCTAGGGCCCTTAGCGGGGGGGGCACAGATACGCAGTATTTT. Amino acids: CSARALSGGGTDTQYF.

This chain links TRBV5-5 with TRBJ2-3; D might be TRBD2 (6 bases). Trimming removed 3 bases from V and 1 base from J, with 12 bases in between. Germline CDR1 reads SGHKS; CDR2 reads YYEKEE (reference sequence). The CDR3 is made up of 15 amino acids. The chain's CDR3 is CASSYTTGGTDTQYF. The DNA for the CDR3 is TGTGCCAGCAGCTACACGACGGGGGGCACAGATACGCAGTATTTT.

This CDR3 is CASSLAYLNEQFF. In DNA, the CDR3 is TGTGCCAGCAGTTTAGCCTACCTCAATGAGCAGTTCTTC. J is TRBJ2-1 and V is TRBV12-3 or TRBV12-4; no reliable D call. The length of the CDR3 is 13 residues. V lost 0 bases and J 6 bases, leaving 6 bases between the germline ends.

The chain employs TRBV18 and TRBJ2-7, with 10 nucleotides matching TRBD2. Germline CDR1 and CDR2: KGHSH and LQKENI. This CDR3 comprises 17 residues. With V trimmed by 4 bases and J by 0 bases, 9 bases remained unmatched. The CDR3 region is CASSLSGTSVFSYEQYF. The DNA for the CDR3 is TGTGCCAGCTCACTATCCGGGACTAGCGTTTTCTCCTACGAGCAGTACTTC.

This clonotype was seen once. V and J are TRBV7-6 and TRBJ2-2; TRBD2 matches 12 bases. The length of the CDR3 is 16 residues. Germline trimming cut 6 bases from V and 2 bases from J; bases unmatched to any gene: 4. Per germline, CDR1 SGHVS and CDR2 FNYEAQ. CDR3 amino acids: CASSTSGGRNTGELFF. The CDR3 DNA sequence: TGTGCCAGCAGTACTAGCGGGGGGCGAAACACCGGGGAGCTGTTTTTT.

This chain connects TRBV5-4 to TRBJ2-1, with 9 bases that match TRBD2. V gave up 5 bases and J gave up 3 bases; unmatched junction bases: 3. Looked up from germline, CDR1 is SGHNT and CDR2 is YYREEE (reference sequence). This CDR3 is 14 amino acids long. In nucleotides, the CDR3 is TGTGCCAGCAGACTAGCGGGTAACTACAATGAGCAGTTCTTC. Its translation: CASRLAGNYNEQFF.

A few counts support this clonotype. The chain employs TRBV7-9 and TRBJ2-3; 8 bases map to TRBD2. Unmatched junction bases numbered 6, after V lost 1 base and J lost 6 bases. The CDR3 has 15 amino acids. Germline V gene data show CDR1 as SEHNR and CDR2 as FQNEAQ (reference sequence). The CDR3 protein is CASSLGAGDMDTQYF. The DNA for the CDR3 is TGTGCCAGCAGCTTAGGAGCGGGAGATATGGATACGCAGTATTTT.

The sample holds a few counts of this clonotype. The chain employs TRBV5-8 and TRBJ2-3, with D uncertain. V was cut by 4 bases and J by 2 bases, with 8 bases left in between. The V gene's germline CDR1 is SGHTS and CDR2 YDEGEE. The CDR3 covers 13 residues. As DNA, the CDR3 is TGTGCCAGCAGCAAGAGTTTCACAGATACGCAGTATTTT. It translates to CASSKSFTDTQYF.

This clonotype was detected only once. The V gene is TRBV3-1, the J gene TRBJ2-3; 9 bases line up with TRBD2. The CDR3 is made up of 16 amino acids. Germline V CDR1 and CDR2: LGHDT, YNNKEL (reference sequence). Unmatched junction bases numbered 8, after V lost 7 bases and J lost 0 bases. DNA of the CDR3: TGTGCCAGCATCCCAGTAGCGGGAGTAAGCACAGATACGCAGTATTTT. Translated, it gives CASIPVAGVSTDTQYF.

The rearrangement links TRBV6-2 or TRBV6-3 to TRBJ1-3; 7 nucleotides align to TRBD1. Germline CDR1 and CDR2: MNHEY and SVGEGT. This CDR3 has 15 amino acids. The ends lost 5 bases at V and 0 bases at J; junction bases unmatched: 4. In nucleotides, the CDR3 is TGTGCCAGCAGTCGAACAGGGGACTCTGGAAACACCATATATTTT. This translates into CASSRTGDSGNTIYF.

This clonotype was detected only a few times. V and J are TRBV27 and TRBJ2-5, with D maybe TRBD2 (5 bases). This CDR3 spans 14 amino acids. Germline CDR1 and CDR2: MNHEY and SMNVEV (reference sequence). V lost 5 bases to trimming and J lost 5 bases, with 15 bases between them. The CDR3 reads CASSRAGERETQYF. The CDR3 DNA follows: TGTGCCAGCAGTCGGGCTGGGGAGAGGGAGACCCAGTACTTC.

The genes are TRBV24-1 and TRBJ2-2; D is unresolved. V was cut by 0 bases and J by 8 bases, with 0 bases left in between. This CDR3 has 11 residues. Germline CDR1 and CDR2: KGHDR and SFDVKD. The CDR3 spells CATSDLGELFF. The CDR3 DNA reads TGTGCCACCAGTGATTTGGGGGAGCTGTTTTTT.

This clonotype was recorded a few times. The rearrangement uses TRBV20-1 and TRBJ2-3; TRBD2 might be the D (7 bases). The V gene's germline CDR1 is DFQATT and CDR2 SNEGSKA (reference sequence). The CDR3 spans 14 residues. V gave up 6 bases and J gave up 1 base, with 14 bases separating them. CDR3 in DNA: TGCAGTGCCCCAGGGGAGGGAGGCACAGATACGCAGTATTTT. It translates to CSAPGEGGTDTQYF.

This clonotype was observed once. V and J are TRBV7-6 and TRBJ1-3, with D tentatively TRBD1 (5 bases). Looked up from germline, CDR1 is SGHVS and CDR2 is FNYEAQ. The CDR3 runs 20 residues. The V gene lost 1 base and the J gene lost 2 bases, with 24 bases spanning the gap. The CDR3 here is CASSLVMGLSPRLPGNTIYF. The DNA of the CDR3 is TGTGCCAGCAGCTTAGTTATGGGACTATCTCCCCGGCTTCCTGGAAACACCATATATTTT.

J is TRBJ2-3 and V is TRBV30; TRBD2 aligns across 12 bases. The V segment lost 0 bases and the J segment 4 bases; nucleotides outside the gene matches: 2. The CDR3 runs 15 residues. From germline, CDR1 is GTSNPN and CDR2 SVGIG (reference sequence). The CDR3 DNA is TGTGCCTGGAGTGTACTAGCGGGGGGCCCAGATACGCAGTATTTT. This encodes CAWSVLAGGPDTQYF.

This clonotype has more than one count but fewer than ten. J is TRBJ2-1 and V is TRBV11-2; TRBD1 agrees at 7 bases. V lost 0 bases and J lost 2; bases outside the gene matches: 10. CDR3 length: 18 residues. Germline V gene lookup returns CDR1 SGHAT and CDR2 FQNNGV. The DNA for the CDR3 is TGTGCCAGCAGCTTAGACGGGTTCCTCGGGACAGCCTACAATGAGCAGTTCTTC. Protein product: CASSLDGFLGTAYNEQFF.

Many counts were recorded for this clonotype. V and J are TRBV7-2 and TRBJ2-7; tentatively, D is TRBD1 (6 bases). V lost 5 bases to trimming and J lost 3 bases, with 11 bases between them. This CDR3 has 13 residues. Germline CDR1 reads SGHTA; CDR2 reads FQGNSA. CDR3: CASSPGQYYEQYF. The CDR3 region has the DNA TGTGCCAGCAGCCCAGGACAGTACTACGAGCAGTACTTC.